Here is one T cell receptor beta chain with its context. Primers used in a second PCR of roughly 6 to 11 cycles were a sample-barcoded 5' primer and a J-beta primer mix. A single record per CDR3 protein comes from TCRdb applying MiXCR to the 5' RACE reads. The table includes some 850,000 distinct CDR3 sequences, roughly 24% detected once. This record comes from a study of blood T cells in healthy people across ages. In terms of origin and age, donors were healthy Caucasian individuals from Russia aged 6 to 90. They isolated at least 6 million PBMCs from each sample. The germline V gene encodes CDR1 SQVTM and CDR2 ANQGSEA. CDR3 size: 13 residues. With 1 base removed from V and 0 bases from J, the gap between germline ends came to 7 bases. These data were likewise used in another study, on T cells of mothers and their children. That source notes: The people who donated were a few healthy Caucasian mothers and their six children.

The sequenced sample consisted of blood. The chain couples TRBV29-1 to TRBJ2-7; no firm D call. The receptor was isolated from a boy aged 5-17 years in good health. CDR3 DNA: TGCAGCGTTGAAGGCGTCAGCTCCTACGAGCAGTACTTC. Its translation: CSVEGVSSYEQYF.